This T cell receptor beta chain was recovered during a study of cytomegalovirus exposure and HLA in healthy donors. Across the whole study: Within an early data release were about 90 million unique TCRs drawn from HLA-typed donors. Among the approximately 400 donors who were genotyped, roughly 76% fell in the genetic ancestry cluster that is associated with self-reported Caucasian donors.

Trimming pared 0 bases from V and 8 bases from J, leaving 10 bases between. The CDR3 has 13 amino acids. The V gene's germline CDR1 is MNHEY and CDR2 SMNVEV (reference sequence). Use of 60 Vbeta and 13 Jbeta primers characterized the PCR. Only in-frame clones appear in the TCRdb table, and some are missing; sequencing was by immunoSEQ multiplex PCR. The sample shows about 120,000 clones, approximately 78% of them seen only once. This clone was seen a single time. Its antigen is still unknown. Study results and caveats: Earlier analysis yielded a pattern in which most TCR beta V segments were productive about 87% or about 30% of the time.

Sequenced material: PBMCs. The V and J genes are TRBV27 and TRBJ1-2; weak D call: TRBD1 (5 bases). The receptor comes from a man aged 35 to 55 in good health and CMV-seronegative. The CDR3 sequence is CASSLSGGEGYTF. Here the CDR3 DNA reads TGTGCCAGCAGTTTATCAGGAGGGGAAGGCTACACCTTC.